The 28 T cell receptor beta chains presented below share a single source sample, sequenced in a study of long-term antiretroviral therapy in people with HIV. Runs used v3.0 of the immunoSEQ assay and were done at survey level. The assay was immunoSEQ multiplex PCR, and TCRdb's table has in-frame clones only and misses some. The table records 25,000 to 30,000 clones, 80% to 85% of them present only once. Sample: unsorted PBMCs, taken 0.4 years after starting antiretroviral therapy. These receptor sequences come from a man aged 18 to 30 with HIV.

The rearrangement links TRBV5-1 to TRBJ2-2, with D maybe TRBD1 (5 bases). Germline V CDR1 and CDR2: SGHRS, YFSETQ. Trimming left V 0 bases short and J 7 bases short, with 16 bases between. The CDR3 is 16 amino acids. The chain's CDR3 is CASSLGPVGDLGELFF. CDR3 in DNA: TGCGCCAGCAGCTTGGGGCCGGTAGGGGATCTCGGGGAGCTGTTTTTT. Filled out from reference TRBV5-1 and TRBJ2-2, the complete variable domain reads KAGVTQTPRYLIKTRGQQVTLSCSPISGHRSVSWYQQTPGQGLQFLFEYFSETQRNKGNFPGRFSGRQFSNSRSEMNVSTLELGDSALYLCASSLGPVGDLGELFFGEGSRLTVL.

This chain joins TRBV28 and TRBJ2-7; D call uncertain. The CDR3 has 13 residues. Deletions cut 2 bases from V and 3 bases from J, with 8 bases between. From germline, CDR1 is MDHEN and CDR2 SYDVKM. The CDR3 sequence is CASSLGRYYEQYF. CDR3 in DNA: TGTGCCAGCAGTTTAGGACGGTACTACGAGCAGTACTTC.

V gene TRBV21-1 combines with J gene TRBJ2-6; whether TRBD1, the table's D call, matches the DNA was not checked. TRBV21-1 is labeled a pseudogene. The CDR3 runs to 14 residues. The CDR3 DNA is TGTGCCGGTCCCAGGGTTAGTGGGGCCAACGTCCTGACTTTC. The encoded protein is CAGPRVSGANVLTF.

This chain links TRBV14 with TRBJ2-7; D possibly uses TRBD1 or TRBD2 (7 bases each). From germline, CDR1 is SGHDN and CDR2 FVKESK. Trimming cost V 8 bases and J 6 bases, with 20 bases left between them. CDR3 size: 14 residues. CDR3 DNA sequence: TGTGCCAGCCGCCGGGGAGGGGGCTGGGGCGAGCAGTACTTC. It is translated as CASRRGGGWGEQYF.

V gene TRBV5-1 combines with J gene TRBJ2-3; maybe TRBD2 (5 bases). CDR1 is SGHRS and CDR2 is YFSETQ in the germline V gene. Between the trimmed V and J ends, which lost 1 base and 3 bases, there was a span of 12 bases. This CDR3 spans 15 amino acids. For the CDR3, the DNA is TGCGCCAGCAGCTTGTACGCGGAGGCTACAGATACGCAGTATTTT. It specifies CASSLYAEATDTQYF.

The V call is TRBV27, the J call TRBJ2-7; D is unresolved. Between the trimmed V and J ends, which lost 4 bases and 4 bases, there was a span of 14 bases. This CDR3 has 14 amino acids. Germline assignment: CDR1 MNHEY and CDR2 SMNVEV (reference sequence). The CDR3 loop reads CASSSHSPMYEQYF. The CDR3 nucleotides are TGTGCCAGCAGTTCACATTCCCCGATGTACGAGCAGTACTTC.

The rearrangement joins TRBV5-1 to TRBJ1-1; D not certain. Deletions cut 3 bases from V and 4 bases from J, with 13 bases between. CDR1 is SGHRS and CDR2 is YFSETQ in the germline V gene. This CDR3 has 14 amino acids. The CDR3 nucleotides are TGCGCCAGCAGCTCCCCGGAGTTAACCACTGAAGCTTTCTTT. It codes for CASSSPELTTEAFF.

The rearrangement joins TRBV9 to TRBJ2-3; TRBD2 matches 9 bases. CDR3 size: 15 residues. J gave up 3 bases and V 4 bases, and 6 bases lay outside the gene matches. The germline V gene encodes CDR1 SGDLS and CDR2 YYNGEE. CDR3 sequence: CASSPRGGGTDTQYF. DNA for the CDR3: TGTGCCAGCAGCCCCCGCGGGGGGGGGACAGATACGCAGTATTTT.

The chain couples TRBV9 to TRBJ2-3; TRBD2 matches at 9 bases. Germline CDR1 reads SGDLS; CDR2 reads YYNGEE. J lost 1 base, V lost 5 bases, and 5 bases had no gene match. The CDR3 is 15 residues long. The CDR3 nucleotides are TGTGCCAGCAGTCAGCGGGGGGCCGGCACAGATACGCAGTATTTT. It codes for CASSQRGAGTDTQYF.

The rearrangement uses TRBV7-2 and TRBJ2-3, with D unclear. V was clipped by 5 bases and J by 0 bases, with 9 bases between them. The CDR3 contains 14 residues. Germline values: CDR1 SGHTA, CDR2 FQGNSA. CDR3 in amino acids: CASSPQISTDTQYF. In DNA, the CDR3 is TGTGCCAGCAGCCCACAAATCAGCACAGATACGCAGTATTTT.

V is TRBV6-5 and J is TRBJ2-7; D uncertain. This CDR3 is 13 amino acids long. Looked up from germline, CDR1 is MNHEY and CDR2 is SVGAGI. V lost 2 bases, J lost 0 bases, and 5 bases lay in between. The CDR3 reads CASSYGISYEQYF. CDR3 nucleotide sequence: TGTGCCAGCAGTTACGGTATCTCCTACGAGCAGTACTTC.

The J gene is TRBJ2-1, the V gene TRBV7-8, with D maybe TRBD2 (6 bases). Germline V lookup: CDR1 SGHVS, CDR2 FQNEAQ. The CDR3 sequence is 13 residues long. V lost 0 bases and J lost 10, with 10 bases in between. The CDR3 spells CASSLADGGEQFF. The DNA for the CDR3 is TGTGCCAGCAGCTTAGCGGACGGGGGAGAGCAGTTCTTC.

J is TRBJ2-7 and V is TRBV4-2; maybe TRBD1 (6 bases). Per the germline V gene, CDR1 is LGHNA and CDR2 is YNFKEQ. This CDR3 spans 13 amino acids. V lost 4 bases and J lost 4, with 11 bases in between. This CDR3 is CASSRNRVYEQYF. As DNA, the CDR3 is TGTGCCAGCAGCCGAAACAGGGTTTACGAGCAGTACTTC.

The genes are TRBV2 and TRBJ1-2; D is unclear. Per germline, CDR1 SNHLY and CDR2 FYNNEI. Trimming took 5 bases from V and 2 from J, leaving 3 bases between them. There are 11 residues in the CDR3. CDR3 sequence: CASSPNYGYTF. CDR3 bases: TGTGCCAGCAGTCCAAACTATGGCTACACCTTC.

The chain carries TRBV6-5 and TRBJ2-2, with 7 bases aligning to TRBD1. The germline V gene has CDR1 MNHEY and CDR2 SVGAGI. The ends lost 0 bases at V and 5 bases at J; junction bases unmatched: 6. The CDR3 consists of 16 residues. CDR3 in DNA: TGTGCCAGCAGTTACTCGAAGACAGGGAAAACCGGGGAGCTGTTTTTT. Translated: CASSYSKTGKTGELFF.

In this sample, this clone turned up once. The chain links TRBV4-3 to TRBJ2-3; D not resolved. Per germline, CDR1 LGHNA and CDR2 YSLEER. This CDR3 spans 13 amino acids. Trimming shortened V by 4 bases and J by 6 bases, and 11 bases separated the two germline ends. The CDR3 DNA reads TGCGCCAGCAGCCTCGACCAGGCGGATACGCAGTATTTT. Translation gives CASSLDQADTQYF.

The rearrangement uses TRBV7-6 and TRBJ2-2, with 7 bases fitting TRBD2. V was pared by 0 bases and J by 4 bases, with 2 bases of the junction left unmatched. The CDR3 spans 15 residues. The germline gives CDR1 SGHVS, CDR2 FNYEAQ. In DNA form, the CDR3 reads TGTGCCAGCAGCTTAGCGGGAGGGACCACCGGGGAGCTGTTTTTT. This sequence encodes CASSLAGGTTGELFF.

The V call is TRBV2, the J call TRBJ2-4, with D perhaps assigned TRBD1 or TRBD2 (6 bases each). Germline-derived CDR1 and CDR2 are SNHLY and FYNNEI. The CDR3 is 12 residues long. V was clipped by 11 bases and J by 5 bases, with 13 bases between them. CDR3 sequence (DNA): TGTGCCTCCTCAAGGGGGGAAAACATTCAGTACTTC. Protein sequence: CASSRGENIQYF.

The chain has TRBV9 and TRBJ2-3; 9 nucleotides align to TRBD2. The V segment lost 6 bases and the J segment 2 bases; nucleotides outside the gene matches: 7. Germline V CDR1 and CDR2: SGDLS, YYNGEE. The CDR3 extends over 15 amino acids. CDR3 DNA: TGTGCCAGCACCATTAGCGGGGGCCCCACAGATACGCAGTATTTT. It is translated as CASTISGGPTDTQYF.

The V gene is TRBV6-5, the J gene TRBJ2-7; D gene ambiguous. Germline-derived CDR1 and CDR2 are MNHEY and SVGAGI. The germline V and J ends were trimmed by 6 bases and 1 base, with 7 bases remaining between them. The CDR3 is 12 amino acids. The CDR3 here is CASRDTSYEQYF. CDR3 DNA sequence: TGTGCCAGCAGAGACACGTCCTACGAGCAGTACTTC.

This sequence joins TRBV6-6 and TRBJ1-1; TRBD1 is a possible D gene (6 bases). The ends were cut back, 5 bases at V and 1 base at J, with 8 bases in the middle. Germline V gives CDR1 MNHNY, CDR2 SVGAGI (reference sequence). This CDR3 has 13 amino acids. The DNA of the CDR3 is TGTGCCAGCAGTGAGGGGGGGAACACTGAAGCTTTCTTT. Translated, it gives CASSEGGNTEAFF.

This chain joins TRBV5-1 and TRBJ1-1; no firm D call. Germline assignment: CDR1 SGHRS and CDR2 YFSETQ. The CDR3 is made up of 13 amino acids. The V and J ends lost 0 bases and 4 bases respectively, with 7 bases between them. The CDR3 spells CASSLAPVTEAFF. For the CDR3, the DNA is TGCGCCAGCAGCTTGGCCCCGGTCACTGAAGCTTTCTTT.

This chain uses TRBV28 with TRBJ1-1; TRBD1 aligns across 8 bases. V trimming: 8 bases; J trimming: 0 bases; junction bases outside the gene matches: 8. The CDR3 runs to 15 residues. Germline lookup yields CDR1 MDHEN and CDR2 SYDVKM. CDR3 amino acids: CASSDRAALNTEAFF. In DNA, the CDR3 is TGTGCCAGCTCGGACAGGGCGGCCTTGAACACTGAAGCTTTCTTT.

The chain employs TRBV7-2 and TRBJ2-7; TRBD2 agrees at 7 bases. From germline, CDR1 is SGHTA and CDR2 FQGNSA. The CDR3 spans 14 residues. The V gene end was trimmed by 1 base and the J gene end by 3 bases; junction bases not matched to a gene: 3. The CDR3 DNA follows: TGTGCCAGCAGCTTAGGACTAGCTCTCTACGAGCAGTACTTC. It codes for CASSLGLALYEQYF.

V and J are TRBV11-2 and TRBJ2-3; D ambiguous. Germline CDR1 is SGHAT and CDR2 is FQNNGV. Trimming cost V 3 bases and J 2 bases, with 12 bases left between them. The CDR3 has 15 amino acids. The CDR3 loop reads CASSFYSRLTDTQYF. The CDR3 DNA reads as TGTGCCAGCAGCTTTTATTCACGGCTCACAGATACGCAGTATTTT.

V is TRBV7-9 and J is TRBJ2-3; no reliable D call. Trimming cost V 3 bases and J 2 bases, with 3 bases left between them. This CDR3 region has 12 residues. CDR1 is SEHNR and CDR2 is FQNEAQ in the germline V gene (reference sequence). The CDR3 spells CASSFDTDTQYF. Written as DNA, the CDR3 is TGTGCCAGCAGCTTTGACACAGATACGCAGTATTTT.

Points on this clone: Other DNA sequences from this sample encode an identical CDR3 as well. The rearrangement links TRBV9 to TRBJ2-7; D is uncertain. Germline assignment: CDR1 SGDLS and CDR2 YYNGEE. The CDR3 loop spans 13 amino acids. V lost 0 bases to trimming and J lost 3 bases, with 7 bases between them. The CDR3 nucleotides are TGTGCCAGCAGCGTAGAGCCAGACTACGAGCAGTACTTC. Translating it yields CASSVEPDYEQYF.

The V gene is TRBV7-3, the J gene TRBJ2-7; D possibly corresponds to TRBD1 (6 bases). With 0 bases removed from V and 3 bases from J, the gap between germline ends came to 15 bases. This CDR3 contains 16 residues. Per germline, CDR1 SGHTA and CDR2 FQGTGA. For the CDR3, the DNA is TGTGCCAGCAGCTTAACGGGGGCAGGGAGAGGCTACGAGCAGTACTTC. It yields the protein CASSLTGAGRGYEQYF. Full variable domain (remainder filled in from reference TRBV7-3 and TRBJ2-7): GAGVSQTPSNKVTEKGKYVELRCDPISGHTALYWYRQSLGQGPEFLIYFQGTGAADDSGLPNDRFFAVRPEGSVSTLKIQRTERGDSAVYLCASSLTGAGRGYEQYFGPGTRLTVT.